A single sample gave rise to the 19 T cell receptor beta chains below, sequenced in a study of T cell clonality in common variable immunodeficiency. Some clones are missing from TCRdb's copy, which holds only in-frame ones; the method was immunoSEQ multiplex PCR. The sample shows roughly 42,000 clones, none of them appearing just once. Material: peripheral blood mononuclear cells. The receptors here all came from a person between 18 and 75 years old in good health.

Many counts were recorded for this clone. The CDR3 is cut off 3 residues early in the read; its end comes from the germline J gene. The chain employs TRBV2 and TRBJ1-2; the D is unclear. This CDR3 is 14 amino acids long. Germline values: CDR1 SNHLY, CDR2 FYNNEI. V was clipped by 6 bases and J by 2 bases, with 13 bases between them. The CDR3 sequence is CASRNRNENYGYTF. The covered CDR3 bases are TGTGCCAGCAGGAACAGAAATGAGAACTATGGC.

Worth noting for this clone: The missing CDR3 end, 3 residues past where the read stops, is filled in from the germline J gene. V usage is TRBV7-9 and J usage is TRBJ1-2, with D perhaps TRBD1 (6 bases). This CDR3 comprises 13 residues. Germline values: CDR1 SEHNR, CDR2 FQNEAQ (reference sequence). CDR3 protein: CASSLGTDEGYTF. The covered CDR3 bases are TGTGCCAGCAGCTTAGGGACAGATGAGGGC.

This clone was counted many times. The sequence runs out 3 residues before the end of the CDR3; the remainder is reconstructed from the germline J gene. This chain joins TRBV10-3 and TRBJ2-3, with 7 bases that match TRBD1. Germline V gene sequence: CDR1 ENHRY, CDR2 SYGVKD. The CDR3 is 17 residues long. V trimming: 3 bases; J trimming: 4 bases; junction bases outside the gene matches: 13. CDR3 in amino acids: CAISDLRTGRISDTQYF. The CDR3 DNA, read in part, is TGTGCCATCAGTGACCTGCGGACAGGCAGAATTTCAGATACG.

This clone came up many times. The read comes to an end 3 residues before the CDR3 does, leaving the germline J gene to fill in the end. The chain links TRBV20-1 to TRBJ2-4; D possibly corresponds to TRBD1 (6 bases). Germline V lookup: CDR1 DFQATT, CDR2 SNEGSKA (reference sequence). V was cut by 6 bases and J by 3 bases, with 18 bases left in between. CDR3 length equals 15 residues. CDR3 DNA (partial): TGCAGTGCCCCCGCCCCAGGGGCCGGCAAAAACATT. Protein: CSAPAPGAGKNI. The full CDR3 reads CSAPAPGAGKNIQYF.

This clone was seen ten or more times. Sequencing ends 3 residues short of the CDR3 end; the germline J gene provides the rest. The rearrangement links TRBV12-3 or TRBV12-4 to TRBJ2-2; D could derive from TRBD1 or TRBD2 (5 bases each). The CDR3 is made up of 14 amino acids. The germline V and J ends were trimmed by 6 bases and 3 bases, with 11 bases remaining between them. CDR3: CASRPEGYTGELFF. Partial CDR3 DNA: TGTGCCAGCAGGCCTGAGGGGTACACCGGGGAG.

With regard to this clone: The sequence runs out 3 residues before the end of the CDR3; the remainder is reconstructed from the germline J gene. The V and J genes are TRBV19 and TRBJ2-2, with 9 nucleotides matching TRBD1. Germline CDR1 and CDR2: LNHDA and SQIVND (reference sequence). The CDR3 is 17 residues long. The CDR3 DNA, read in part, is TGTGCCAGTTCAACCGGACAGGGGTTGATGACTAATGAAAAG. The encoded protein is CASSTGQGLMTNEK. The full CDR3 protein reads CASSTGQGLMTNEKLFF.

This clone has a count of ten or more. With the read ending 3 residues before the CDR3 end, the germline J gene is used to fill in that end. The V and J genes are TRBV7-6 and TRBJ2-2; 11 positions agree with TRBD2. J gave up 7 bases and V 8 bases, and 6 bases lay outside the gene matches. This CDR3 contains 14 residues. Germline CDR1 is SGHVS and CDR2 is FNYEAQ. CDR3 sequence: CASRDSGRGGELFF. Incomplete CDR3 DNA: TGTGCCAGCCGGGATAGCGGGAGGGGCGGGGAG.

This clone occurred many times. The CDR3 end lies 3 residues beyond the end of the read and is filled in from the germline J gene. V usage is TRBV10-3 and J usage is TRBJ1-5; 9 nucleotides align to TRBD1. This CDR3 spans 14 amino acids. Germline trimming cut 6 bases from V and 2 bases from J; bases unmatched to any gene: 2. Germline CDR1 reads ENHRY; CDR2 reads SYGVKD. The sequenced CDR3 bases are TGTGCCATCAGCGACAGGGGGGGCAATCAGCCC. Translated, it gives CAISDRGGNQP. The complete CDR3 protein is CAISDRGGNQPQHF.

The sample holds many counts of this clone. The read ends 3 residues shy of where the CDR3 ends; the end is completed using the germline J gene. The rearrangement uses TRBV29-1 and TRBJ1-1; the D gene is possibly TRBD1 (5 bases). Germline V gene sequence: CDR1 SQVTM, CDR2 ANQGSEA. The CDR3 consists of 11 residues. The sequenced CDR3 bases are TGCAGCGTTACTGGCCCCGGGGGA. Its protein product is CSVTGPGG. The whole CDR3 protein reads CSVTGPGGAFF.

This clone came up many times. The read comes to an end 3 residues before the CDR3 does, leaving the germline J gene to fill in the end. The rearrangement joins TRBV6-1 to TRBJ2-7; 8 positions agree with TRBD2. The CDR3 totals 16 residues. Germline values: CDR1 MNHNS, CDR2 SASEGT. Trimming removed 1 base from V and 1 base from J; junction bases left unmatched: 6. The CDR3 bases that were read are TGTGCCAGCAGTGAAGAGGCCGGGGGGGGATCCTACGAG. Its protein is CASSEEAGGGSYE. In full, the CDR3 is CASSEEAGGGSYEQYF.

In this sample, this clone turned up many times. The sequence runs out 3 residues before the end of the CDR3; the remainder is reconstructed from the germline J gene. The V and J genes are TRBV6-1 and TRBJ1-2; 7 nucleotides line up with TRBD1. Germline V gene data show CDR1 as MNHNS and CDR2 as SASEGT. Trimming took 3 bases from V and 4 from J; bases not matched to a gene: 8. The CDR3 consists of 15 residues. CDR3 loop: CASSDRGGAVYGYTF. The sequenced part of the CDR3 DNA is TGTGCCAGCAGTGATAGAGGGGGCGCGGTCTATGGC.

This clone appeared many times. The part of the CDR3 DNA that was read is TGCAGCGTTGAAGATCAGAGCGGGAGGGCCTCTTCCTACGAG. This encodes CSVEDQSGRASSYE. The full CDR3 is CSVEDQSGRASSYEQYF. This chain uses TRBV29-1 with TRBJ2-7, with 10 bases aligning to TRBD2. The CDR3 goes on 3 residues after the read ends, and that part is filled in from the germline J gene. The CDR3 extends over 17 amino acids. CDR1 SQVTM and CDR2 ANQGSEA come from the germline V gene. V lost 0 bases, J lost 1 base, and 9 bases stayed unmatched.

This clone has a count of ten or more. The observed sequence ends 3 residues before the CDR3 terminus, with the missing tail filled in from the germline J gene. The V and J genes are TRBV18 and TRBJ2-3; TRBD2 matches at 11 bases. The V segment lost 5 bases and the J segment 5 bases; nucleotides outside the gene matches: 6. CDR1 KGHSH and CDR2 LQKENI come from the germline V gene. The CDR3 runs to 15 residues. The CDR3 spells CASSSSSGRLDTQYF. The covered CDR3 bases are TGTGCCAGCTCATCATCTAGCGGGAGGTTAGATACG. The whole variable domain, filled in from reference TRBV18 and TRBJ2-3, reads NAGVMQNPRHLVRRRGQEARLRCSPMKGHSHVYWYRQLPEEGLKFMVYLQKENIIDESGMPKERFSAEFPKEGPSILRIQQVVRGDSAAYFCASSSSSGRLDTQYFGPGTRLTVL.

This clone has at least ten counts. The read falls 3 residues short of the CDR3 end, and the missing part is taken from the germline J gene. The chain uses TRBV19 and TRBJ2-2, with D tentatively TRBD2 (6 bases). Germline CDR1 and CDR2: LNHDA and SQIVND (reference sequence). Trimming shortened V by 3 bases and J by 7 bases, and 9 bases separated the two germline ends. The CDR3 has 13 amino acids. The CDR3 protein is CASSIMGGGELFF. Incomplete CDR3 DNA: TGTGCCAGTAGTATTATGGGGGGCGGGGAG.

A remark on this clone: The read is 3 residues too short to cover the CDR3 end, so that end is filled in from the germline J gene. This sequence joins TRBV2 and TRBJ2-7; 13 bases are shared with TRBD2. CDR1 is SNHLY and CDR2 is FYNNEI in the germline V gene. With V trimmed by 4 bases and J by 4 bases, 1 base remained unmatched. The CDR3 covers 14 residues. CDR3 bases read: TGTGCCAGCAGTGGGGGACTAGCGGGATACGAG. As protein: CASSGGLAGYE. The full CDR3 is CASSGGLAGYEQYF. The full variable domain, with the rest looked up from reference TRBV2 and TRBJ2-7, is EPEVTQTPSHQVTQMGQEVILRCVPISNHLYFYWYRQILGQKVEFLVSFYNNEISEKSEIFDDQFSVERPDGSNFTLKIRSTKLEDSAMYFCASSGGLAGYEQYFGPGTRLTVT.

This clone has at least ten counts. The read is 3 residues too short to cover the CDR3 end, so that end is filled in from the germline J gene. This sequence joins TRBV19 and TRBJ2-7; the D is unclear. Trimming pared 5 bases from V and 3 bases from J, leaving 8 bases between. The CDR3 is 12 amino acids. Germline V lookup: CDR1 LNHDA, CDR2 SQIVND (reference sequence). CDR3 residues: CASSYAGYEQYF. The sequenced part of the CDR3 DNA is TGTGCCAGTAGTTATGCAGGCTACGAG. Full variable domain (missing parts from reference TRBV19 and TRBJ2-7): DGGITQSPKYLFRKEGQNVTLSCEQNLNHDAMYWYRQDPGQGLRLIYYSQIVNDFQKGDIAEGYSVSREKKESFPLTVTSAQKNPTAFYLCASSYAGYEQYFGPGTRLTVT.

Ten or more counts support this clone. The read gets to within 3 residues of the CDR3 end, and the germline J gene fills in the rest. V is TRBV4-1 and J is TRBJ2-4, with TRBD2 identical over 9 bases. This CDR3 has 17 amino acids. Germline trimming cut 5 bases from V and 3 bases from J; bases unmatched to any gene: 11. Germline values: CDR1 MGHRA, CDR2 YSYEKL. The covered CDR3 bases are TGCGCCAGCAGCATATCGTTAGCGGGAGAGGGCAAAAACATT. This sequence encodes CASSISLAGEGKNI. The entire CDR3 reads CASSISLAGEGKNIQYF.

This clone was seen only a few times. Read coverage stops 3 residues before the CDR3 terminus; the germline J gene supplies the remainder. V is TRBV7-6 and J is TRBJ2-3; weak D call: TRBD2 (7 bases). Per the germline V gene, CDR1 is SGHVS and CDR2 is FNYEAQ. Trimming took off 0 bases at V and 5 bases at J, with 12 bases between the two ends. The CDR3 length is 15 residues. Partial CDR3 DNA: TGTGCCAGCAGCTTAGCGGCGGGGGCCGGAGATACG. It encodes CASSLAAGAGDT. The whole CDR3 protein is CASSLAAGAGDTQYF.

At least ten counts were recorded for this clone. Read data end 3 residues before the CDR3 end; the end is taken from the germline J gene. The rearrangement uses TRBV5-1 and TRBJ2-1, with 8 nucleotides matching TRBD2. CDR3 size: 15 residues. Germline V lookup: CDR1 SGHRS, CDR2 YFSETQ. Trimming took 0 bases from V and 9 from J; bases not matched to a gene: 8. The sequenced part of the CDR3 DNA is TGCGCCAGCAGCTTGGCCTTGGGACTAGATACTGAG. Amino acids: CASSLALGLDTE. The CDR3, in full, reads CASSLALGLDTEQFF.